This T cell receptor (beta chain) was observed in a study of T cell responses to AZD1222 COVID-19 vaccine (dated by TCRdb to about 2021). About the study as a whole: A total of 233 trial participants underwent TCR sequencing, of whom some 200 had received two doses of AZD1222 and approximately 25 had received two doses of the MenACWY control vaccine. Trial participants were enrolled by age into subgroups of 18-55, 56-69 and 70-plus years, and roughly 160, 29 and 62 TCR-sequenced participants, respectively, were included in these subgroups.

Summary of the overall study and its limitations: Because no day 14 peak-response samples were available, repertoires were characterized only after the peak T cell response. After two AZD1222 doses, both the breadth and the depth of spike-specific TCRs were significantly higher than at day 0 and than in MenACWY recipients. Reportedly, close to half of the unique spike-specific TCRs recognized epitopes lying outside the regions that are mutated in the B.1.351 and B.1.1.7 variants. Only a handful of AZD1222 recipients were SARS-CoV-2 seropositive at baseline, limiting conclusions about previously exposed vaccinees. The vaccine-associated CD4 TCRs covered the entire spike protein, and the dominant responses fell in regions 160-218 and 743-854. In the small 56-69-year group, the increase in depth fell short of significance, most likely because of low power. Most participants were white British and females outnumbered males, and the authors suggested that clonal diversity may have been underestimated.

The CDR3 regions of human TCRbeta chains were analyzed by immunosequencing. As for the authors' bioinformatics: TCRs in the repertoires were matched against a reference library of SARS-CoV-2-specific TCRs that had been generated with the MIRA antigen-specificity platform. Breadth was defined as the fraction of unique TCRs that were SARS-CoV-2-associated. Depth was defined as the fraction of total T cells that were SARS-CoV-2-associated. Each spike-specific TCR was assigned to its reactive spike region and to a CD4 or CD8 class using the MIRA data. Log10-transformed breadth and depth values were compared by one-way ANOVA with Sidak's multiple comparisons tests. TCRdb provides this immuneACCESS table in a form limited to in-frame rearrangements. Some clones are lacking; in checked studies, under half of them reflect an unresolved V gene, and why the rest are absent is not known. Clone size and the V and J calls come from that table; the DNA yielded D and trimming. For this sample there are 180,000 or so clones; approximately 89% appear just once. The ten largest clonotypes hold about 1.7% of the sample.

The time point label on this specimen signifies: about 28 days (+/-7) after the second vaccine dose. Because spike-specific TCR depth and breadth did not differ between the two schedules, AZD1222 recipients who got a second dose at roughly 4 weeks were pooled with those who got a second dose at roughly 12 weeks. Vaccinee samples were obtained from the UK trials COV001 and COV002, which included a single-blind randomized controlled phase 2/3 trial of AZD1222 (ChAdOx1 nCoV-19) in healthy adults. For TCRbeta chain sequencing, PBMC samples were collected from trial participants at day 0 and at day 28 after the second dose. V loses 5 bases at its end and J loses 4 bases; junction bases beyond the gene matches: 6. The CDR3 runs 14 residues from the cysteine to the phenylalanine. Just the 42-base CDR3 DNA is kept, in frame starting at base 1. According to the germline V gene, CDR1 reads LGHNT and CDR2 reads FRNRAP.

For this clone: This receptor's antigen is unknown. Base quality data are lacking; no much larger clone is found one base away.

The material sequenced was peripheral blood, taken 28 days after the second AZD1222 dose. Rearrangement joined TRBV12-5 to TRBJ1-2; the junction holds 8 bases that match TRBD1. This receptor was obtained from an adult who received the AZD1222 COVID-19 vaccine. The DNA sequence reads TGTGCTAGTGGTCCCTGGACAGGGTCCTATGGCTACACCTTC. Its coded protein is CASGPWTGSYGYTF.